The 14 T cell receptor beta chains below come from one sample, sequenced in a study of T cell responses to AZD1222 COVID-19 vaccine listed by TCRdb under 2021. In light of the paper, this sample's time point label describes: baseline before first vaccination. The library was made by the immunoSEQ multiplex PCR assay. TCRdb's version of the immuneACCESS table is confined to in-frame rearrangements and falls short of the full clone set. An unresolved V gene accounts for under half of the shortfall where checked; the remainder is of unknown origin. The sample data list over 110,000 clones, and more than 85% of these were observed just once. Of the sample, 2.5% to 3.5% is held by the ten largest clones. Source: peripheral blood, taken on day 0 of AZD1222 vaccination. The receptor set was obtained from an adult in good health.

The CDR3 region is CASSYTNTEAFF. CDR3 coding DNA: TGTGCCAGCAGCTATACGAACACTGAAGCTTTCTTT. The rearrangement joins TRBV2 to TRBJ1-1; D is unresolved. This CDR3 comprises 12 residues. The V end was cut by 6 bases, the J end by 1 base, with 6 bases between. The germline CDR1 and CDR2 sequences are SNHLY and FYNNEI.

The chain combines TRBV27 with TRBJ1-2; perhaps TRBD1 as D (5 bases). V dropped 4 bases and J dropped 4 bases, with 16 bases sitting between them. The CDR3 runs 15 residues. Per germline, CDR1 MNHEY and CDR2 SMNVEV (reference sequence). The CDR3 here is CASSYGGTELYGYTF. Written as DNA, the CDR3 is TGTGCCAGCAGTTACGGGGGAACGGAACTCTATGGCTACACCTTC.

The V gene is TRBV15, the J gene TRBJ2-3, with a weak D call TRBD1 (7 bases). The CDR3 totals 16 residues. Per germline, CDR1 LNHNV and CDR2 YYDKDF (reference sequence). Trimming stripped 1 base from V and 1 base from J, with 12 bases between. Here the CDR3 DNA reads TGTGCCACCAGCAGAGGACAGGGCGGGGGCACAGATACGCAGTATTTT. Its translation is CATSRGQGGGTDTQYF.

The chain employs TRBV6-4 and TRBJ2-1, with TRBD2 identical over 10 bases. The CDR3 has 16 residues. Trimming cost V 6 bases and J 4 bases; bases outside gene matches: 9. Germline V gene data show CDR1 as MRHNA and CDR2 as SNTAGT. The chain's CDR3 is CASSLAGTSAYNEQFF. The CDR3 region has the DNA TGTGCCAGCAGCTTGGCCGGGACTAGCGCATACAATGAGCAGTTCTTC.

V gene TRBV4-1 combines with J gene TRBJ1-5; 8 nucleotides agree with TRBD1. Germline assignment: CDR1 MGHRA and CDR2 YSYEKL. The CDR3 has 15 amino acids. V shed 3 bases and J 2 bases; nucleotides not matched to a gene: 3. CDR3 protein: CASSHLDRGNQPQHF. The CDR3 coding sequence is TGCGCCAGCAGCCATTTGGACAGGGGCAATCAGCCCCAGCATTTT.

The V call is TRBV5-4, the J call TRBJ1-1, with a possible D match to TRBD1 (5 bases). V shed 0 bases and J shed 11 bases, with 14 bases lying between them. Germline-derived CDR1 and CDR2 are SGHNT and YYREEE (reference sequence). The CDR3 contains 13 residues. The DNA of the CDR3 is TGTGCCAGCAGCTTGGGTGGCAGGGTAGGTGCTTTCTTT. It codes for CASSLGGRVGAFF.

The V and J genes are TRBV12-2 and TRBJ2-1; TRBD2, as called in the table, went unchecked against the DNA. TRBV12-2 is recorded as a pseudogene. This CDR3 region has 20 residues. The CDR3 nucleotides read TGTGCAAGTCGCCCCCTGACTAGCGGGAGGGAGGGGTACTCCTACAATGAGCAGTTCTTC. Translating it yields CASRPLTSGREGYSYNEQFF.

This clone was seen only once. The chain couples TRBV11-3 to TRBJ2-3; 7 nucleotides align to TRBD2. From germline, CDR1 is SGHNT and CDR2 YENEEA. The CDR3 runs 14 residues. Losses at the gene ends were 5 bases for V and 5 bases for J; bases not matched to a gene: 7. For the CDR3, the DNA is TGTGCCAGCAGCCACCGGACGGGGGGAGATACGCAGTATTTT. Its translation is CASSHRTGGDTQYF.

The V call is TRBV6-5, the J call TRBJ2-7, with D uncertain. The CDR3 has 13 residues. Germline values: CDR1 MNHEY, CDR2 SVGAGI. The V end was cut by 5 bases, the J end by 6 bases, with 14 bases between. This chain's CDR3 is CASSRVRGGEQYF. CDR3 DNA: TGTGCCAGCAGTCGGGTGAGAGGTGGCGAGCAGTACTTC.

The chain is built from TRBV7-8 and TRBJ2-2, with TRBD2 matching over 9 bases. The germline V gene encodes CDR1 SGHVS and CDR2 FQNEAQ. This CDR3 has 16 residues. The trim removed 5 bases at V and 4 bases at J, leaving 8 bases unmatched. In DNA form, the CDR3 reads TGTGCCAGCAGCCTCCTAGCGGGAAAAGGCACCGGGGAGCTGTTTTTT. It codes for CASSLLAGKGTGELFF.

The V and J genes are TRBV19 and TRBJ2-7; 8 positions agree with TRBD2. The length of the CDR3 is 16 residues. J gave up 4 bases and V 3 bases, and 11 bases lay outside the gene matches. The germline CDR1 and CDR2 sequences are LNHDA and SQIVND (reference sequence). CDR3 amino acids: CASSMGAGTRIYEQYF. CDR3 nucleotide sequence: TGTGCCAGTAGTATGGGGGCCGGGACTAGAATATACGAGCAGTACTTC.

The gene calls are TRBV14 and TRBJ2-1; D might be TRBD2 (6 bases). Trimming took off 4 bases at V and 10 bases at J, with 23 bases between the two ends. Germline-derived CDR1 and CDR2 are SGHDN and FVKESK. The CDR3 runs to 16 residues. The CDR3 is CASSLRGRPGSGEQFF. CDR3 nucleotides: TGTGCCAGCAGCCTGCGAGGGAGGCCAGGGTCGGGGGAGCAGTTCTTC.

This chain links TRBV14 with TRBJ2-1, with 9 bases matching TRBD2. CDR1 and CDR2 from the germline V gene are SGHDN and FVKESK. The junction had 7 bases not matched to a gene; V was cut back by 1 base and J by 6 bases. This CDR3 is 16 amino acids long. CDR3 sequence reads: CASSQGGGRVGNEQFF. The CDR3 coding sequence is TGTGCCAGCAGCCAAGGTGGCGGGAGGGTCGGCAATGAGCAGTTCTTC.

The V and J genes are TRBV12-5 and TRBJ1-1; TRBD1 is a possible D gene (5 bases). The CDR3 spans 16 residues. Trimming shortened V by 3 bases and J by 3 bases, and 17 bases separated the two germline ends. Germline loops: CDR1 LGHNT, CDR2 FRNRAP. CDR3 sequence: CASGFSVKPGDTEAFF. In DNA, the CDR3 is TGTGCTAGTGGTTTCTCGGTAAAGCCGGGGGACACTGAAGCTTTCTTT. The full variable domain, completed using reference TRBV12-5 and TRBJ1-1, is DARVTQTPRHKVTEMGQEVTMRCQPILGHNTVFWYRQTMMQGLELLAYFRNRAPLDDSGMPKDRFSAEMPDATLATLKIQPSEPRDSAVYFCASGFSVKPGDTEAFFGQGTRLTVV.